Listed below are T cell receptor beta chains from one sample, sequenced in a study of blood T cell repertoires in COVID-19. Sequencing was performed with immunoSEQ multiplex PCR; in TCRdb, only in-frame clones are kept and a portion is missing. The profile covers fewer than 75,000 clones, with around 84% appearing a single time and 5.5% to 7% taken by the ten largest. The material sequenced was peripheral blood. These receptors originate from a middle-aged man with active COVID-19. CDR3s include the opening cysteine and the closing phenylalanine or tryptophan. A D gene is named only where the DNA matches it firmly. Not all rows give a size; the values are once, few, many and, for expanded clones, a class.

clone_size	d_call	v_call	j_call	cdr3_aa	cdr3_nt
-	TRBD1	TRBV5-1	TRBJ2-5	CASRGTGEETQYF	TGCGCCAGCAGAGGGACAGGCGAAGAGACCCAGTACTTC
-	-	TRBV6-5	TRBJ2-1	CASRRQASSYNEQFF	TGTGCCAGCCGGAGACAGGCCAGCTCCTACAATGAGCAGTTCTTC
-	TRBD1	TRBV29-1	TRBJ1-2	CSVALIQGSYGYTF	TGCAGCGTTGCCCTTATACAGGGGAGCTATGGCTACACCTTC
-	TRBD1	TRBV19	TRBJ2-3	CASSNRGYSTDTQYF	TGTGCCAGTAGTAACAGGGGATATAGCACAGATACGCAGTATTTT
once	TRBD1	TRBV4-1	TRBJ1-1	CASSQGGQLNTEAFF	TGCGCCAGCAGCCAAGGGGGACAGCTGAACACTGAAGCTTTCTTT
-	TRBD1	TRBV29-1	TRBJ2-3	CSVELGQGALHTQYF	TGCAGCGTTGAACTGGGACAGGGGGCTTTGCATACGCAGTATTTT
-	TRBD1	TRBV24-1	TRBJ2-1	CATSDGTGVMRNEQFF	TGTGCCACCAGTGATGGGACAGGGGTTATGCGAAATGAGCAGTTCTTC
-	-	TRBV25-1	TRBJ2-3	CASSEWGATDTQYF	TGTGCCAGCAGTGAATGGGGCGCCACAGATACGCAGTATTTT
-	TRBD1	TRBV7-9	TRBJ1-3	CASSLATGSSGNTIYF	TGTGCCAGCAGCTTAGCGACAGGGAGCTCTGGAAACACCATATATTTT
-	-	TRBV11-1	TRBJ2-7	CASSLGGWSEQYF	TGTGCCAGCAGCTTAGGCGGGTGGAGCGAGCAGTACTTC
-	-	TRBV11-3	TRBJ2-1	CASSPVGGRPSSYNEQFF	TGTGCCAGCAGCCCGGTGGGGGGTAGACCGAGCTCCTACAATGAGCAGTTCTTC
-	TRBD2	TRBV3-1/TRBV3-2	TRBJ2-1	CASSMTSGPQFF	TGTGCCAGCAGCATGACTAGCGGGCCGCAGTTCTTC
once	-	TRBV6-5	TRBJ1-1	CASSYGPTEAFF	TGTGCCAGCAGTTATGGGCCCACTGAAGCTTTCTTT
-	-	TRBV5-4	TRBJ1-5	CASSLQGTGQPQHF	TGTGCCAGCAGCTTACAGGGTACAGGCCAGCCCCAGCATTTT
-	-	TRBV6-6	TRBJ2-7	CASTRTESSYEQYF	TGTGCCAGCACTAGGACAGAAAGCTCCTACGAGCAGTACTTC
-	-	TRBV20-1	TRBJ1-6	CSASPPGGTNNSPLHF	TGCAGTGCTAGTCCCCCCGGGGGAACGAATAATTCACCCCTCCACTTT
-	-	TRBV19	TRBJ1-1	CASSIPQGNTEAFF	TGTGCCAGTAGTATCCCACAGGGAAACACTGAAGCTTTCTTT
-	-	TRBV5-1	TRBJ1-1	CASSPRREGPGLAITEAFF	TGCGCCAGCAGCCCGCGCCGGGAGGGGCCGGGTCTGGCGATCACTGAAGCTTTCTTT